This TCR beta chain is from a study of T cells in Graves' hyperthyroidism and ophthalmopathy. Whole-study findings and limits: Most thyroid-expanded clonotypes above 0.001 were also found in blood.

Amplified TCR beta CDR3 regions derived from RNA transcripts. Initially, a first-round RT-PCR of the TCR CDR3 employed the HTBI primer set. TCRdb independently ran MiXCR on the multiplex PCR reads; one entry per CDR3 protein. The sample carries about 840,000 distinct CDR3 sequences, over 35% recorded once. The sample holds many counts of this clonotype. The antigen is unknown. V shed 5 bases, J shed 7 bases, and the junction held 2 bases outside the gene matches. The CDR3 is 13 residues long. Germline V gene lookup returns CDR1 DFQATT and CDR2 SNEGSKA (reference sequence). Material for sequencing was blood. This clonotype was obtained from a man aged 18-30 years with Graves' hyperthyroidism. The chain couples TRBV20-1 to TRBJ2-2, with TRBD2 identical over 12 bases. CDR3 residues: CSASGLAGGELFF. As DNA, the CDR3 is TGCAGTGCTTCGGGACTAGCGGGCGGGGAGCTGTTTTTT.